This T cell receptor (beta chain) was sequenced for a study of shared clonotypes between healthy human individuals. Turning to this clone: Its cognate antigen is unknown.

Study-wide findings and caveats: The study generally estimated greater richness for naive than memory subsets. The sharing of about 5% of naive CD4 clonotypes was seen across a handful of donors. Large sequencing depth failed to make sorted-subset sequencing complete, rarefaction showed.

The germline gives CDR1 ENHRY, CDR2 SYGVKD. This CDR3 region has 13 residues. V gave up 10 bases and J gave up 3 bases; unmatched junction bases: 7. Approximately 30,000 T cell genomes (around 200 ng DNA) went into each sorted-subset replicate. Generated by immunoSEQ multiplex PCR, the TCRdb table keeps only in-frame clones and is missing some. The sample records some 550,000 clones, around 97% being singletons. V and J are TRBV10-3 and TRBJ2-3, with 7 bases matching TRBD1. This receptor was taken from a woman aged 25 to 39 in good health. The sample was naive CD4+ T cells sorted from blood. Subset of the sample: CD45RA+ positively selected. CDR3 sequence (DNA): TGTGCCAACGGCGCAGGGGGTACAGATACGCAGTATTTT. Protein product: CANGAGGTDTQYF.